These 3 T cell receptor beta chains were sequenced from one sample in a study of cytomegalovirus exposure and HLA in healthy donors. Measured with immunoSEQ multiplex PCR; TCRdb has only the in-frame clones, and not every one. The data show approximately 160,000 clones, with approximately 87% seen just once and under 7% held by the top ten. Sequenced sample: PBMCs. The receptors originated from a young woman in good health and CMV-seronegative.

The chain links TRBV5-1 to TRBJ2-5; D uncertain. The CDR3 extends over 16 amino acids. Trimming took 0 bases from V and 2 from J, leaving 14 bases between them. In germline, CDR1 is SGHRS, CDR2 YFSETQ. CDR3 in amino acids: CASSLDPIREQETQYF. The CDR3 DNA sequence: TGCGCCAGCAGCTTGGACCCCATAAGGGAACAAGAGACCCAGTACTTC.

The gene calls are TRBV28 and TRBJ2-4; 7 nucleotides align to TRBD1. V shed 6 bases, J shed 8 bases, and the junction held 7 bases outside the gene matches. CDR3 length: 13 amino acids. CDR1 and CDR2 from the germline V gene are MDHEN and SYDVKM. CDR3 residues: CASRNRGIDIQYF. The CDR3 coding sequence is TGTGCCAGCAGAAACAGGGGAATAGACATTCAGTACTTC.

This chain joins TRBV11-3 and TRBJ2-7, with unresolved D. Germline values: CDR1 SGHNT, CDR2 YENEEA. This CDR3 has 17 amino acids. V gave up 8 bases and J gave up 4 bases, with 27 bases separating them. The CDR3, as DNA: TGTGCCAGCCCCTTAAGAGGCGGTCCGGAGAACAAATACGAGCAGTACTTC. Translation gives CASPLRGGPENKYEQYF.